The rows below give T cell receptor beta chains drawn from one sample of a study of blood T cells in healthy people across ages. TCRdb independently ran MiXCR on the 5' RACE reads; one entry per CDR3 protein. The sample comprises approximately 800,000 distinct CDR3 sequences, 46% of which are singletons, and about a sixth rests with the top ten. Sequencing was done on a sample of blood. Every receptor here comes from an older man in good health. Each CDR3 is given with its conserved first and last residue. The D gene is left open where the match is weak. Part of the rows lack a size; the others show once, few, many or a class for expanded clones.

cdr3_length: 16
v_call: TRBV19
clone_size: .
j_call: TRBJ2-6
d_call: .
cdr3_aa: CASSRTADSGANVLTF
cdr3_nt: TGTGCCAGTAGTAGGACGGCTGACTCTGGGGCCAACGTCCTGACTTTC

cdr3_length: 12
v_call: TRBV28
clone_size: .
j_call: TRBJ1-6
d_call: .
cdr3_aa: CASRGPGSPLHF
cdr3_nt: TGTGCCAGCAGGGGCCCGGGGTCACCCCTCCACTTT

cdr3_length: 15
v_call: TRBV3-1
clone_size: .
j_call: TRBJ2-1
d_call: TRBD1
cdr3_aa: CASSADRVITNEQFF
cdr3_nt: TGTGCCAGCAGCGCTGACAGGGTGATCACCAATGAGCAGTTCTTC

cdr3_length: 15
v_call: TRBV12-3/TRBV12-4
clone_size: few
j_call: TRBJ2-7
d_call: .
cdr3_aa: CASSAGYDTYYEQYF
cdr3_nt: TGTGCCAGCAGCGCTGGCTATGACACCTACTACGAGCAGTACTTC

cdr3_length: 14
v_call: TRBV20-1
clone_size: few
j_call: TRBJ2-7
d_call: TRBD2
cdr3_aa: CSATQGLAGGEQYF
cdr3_nt: TGCAGTGCTACCCAGGGGCTAGCGGGAGGTGAGCAGTACTTC

cdr3_length: 12
v_call: TRBV27
clone_size: few
j_call: TRBJ2-7
d_call: .
cdr3_aa: CASSSLSREQYF
cdr3_nt: TGTGCCAGCAGTTCACTTAGTCGGGAGCAGTACTTC

cdr3_length: 15
v_call: TRBV10-3
clone_size: .
j_call: TRBJ1-2
d_call: .
cdr3_aa: CAIRGTAGEGYGYTF
cdr3_nt: TGCGCCATCAGAGGGACTGCCGGAGAGGGCTATGGCTACACCTTC

cdr3_length: 15
v_call: TRBV2
clone_size: few
j_call: TRBJ2-1
d_call: .
cdr3_aa: CASSDIRGSYNEQFF
cdr3_nt: TGTGCCAGCAGTGATATCCGTGGCTCCTACAATGAGCAGTTCTTC

cdr3_length: 11
v_call: TRBV7-6
clone_size: many
j_call: TRBJ2-4
d_call: .
cdr3_aa: CASSPGDIQYF
cdr3_nt: TGTGCCAGCAGCCCGGGAGACATTCAGTACTTC

cdr3_length: 12
v_call: TRBV9
clone_size: .
j_call: TRBJ2-7
d_call: TRBD2
cdr3_aa: CASGREAYEQYF
cdr3_nt: TGTGCCAGCGGGAGGGAAGCCTACGAGCAGTACTTC

cdr3_length: 15
v_call: TRBV4-3
clone_size: few
j_call: TRBJ2-7
d_call: TRBD1
cdr3_aa: CASSQGTGGIDEQYF
cdr3_nt: TGCGCCAGCAGCCAAGGGACAGGGGGCATTGACGAGCAGTACTTC

cdr3_length: 16
v_call: TRBV28
clone_size: .
j_call: TRBJ1-2
d_call: TRBD1
cdr3_aa: CASSTGTGGSLGGYTF
cdr3_nt: TGTGCCAGCAGTACCGGGACAGGGGGAAGTTTGGGTGGCTACACCTTC

cdr3_length: 15
v_call: TRBV4-3
clone_size: .
j_call: TRBJ2-5
d_call: .
cdr3_aa: CASSQDIGPGNEQYF
cdr3_nt: TGCGCCAGCAGCCAAGATATCGGCCCGGGCAATGAGCAGTACTTC

cdr3_length: 15
v_call: TRBV5-1
clone_size: many
j_call: TRBJ2-3
d_call: TRBD2
cdr3_aa: CASSQTSGRFDTQYF
cdr3_nt: TGCGCCAGCAGCCAGACTAGCGGGAGGTTTGATACGCAGTATTTT

cdr3_length: 13
v_call: TRBV10-3
clone_size: once
j_call: TRBJ2-3
d_call: TRBD1
cdr3_aa: CAIRGQGSDTQYF
cdr3_nt: TGTGCCATCAGAGGACAGGGATCAGATACGCAGTATTTT

cdr3_length: 15
v_call: TRBV28
clone_size: .
j_call: TRBJ1-5
d_call: .
cdr3_aa: CASSFRLWSNQPQHF
cdr3_nt: TGTGCCAGCAGTTTTCGACTATGGAGCAATCAGCCCCAGCATTTT

cdr3_length: 17
v_call: TRBV7-2
clone_size: .
j_call: TRBJ2-5
d_call: TRBD2
cdr3_aa: CASSFQGLAGGSETQYF
cdr3_nt: TGTGCCAGCAGCTTCCAGGGACTAGCGGGAGGAAGTGAGACCCAGTACTTC

cdr3_length: 11
v_call: TRBV29-1
clone_size: .
j_call: TRBJ1-2
d_call: .
cdr3_aa: CSVDRGRGYTF
cdr3_nt: TGCAGCGTTGATCGGGGGAGGGGCTACACCTTC

cdr3_length: 14
v_call: TRBV5-6
clone_size: .
j_call: TRBJ1-2
d_call: .
cdr3_aa: CASSQDLFNYGYIF
cdr3_nt: TGTGCCAGCAGCCAGGACCTTTTCAACTATGGCTACATCTTC

cdr3_length: 14
v_call: TRBV6-6
clone_size: .
j_call: TRBJ2-1
d_call: TRBD1
cdr3_aa: CASSRGQVVSEQFF
cdr3_nt: TGTGCCAGCAGCCGAGGACAGGTAGTAAGTGAGCAGTTCTTC

cdr3_length: 17
v_call: TRBV28
clone_size: .
j_call: TRBJ2-3
d_call: TRBD2
cdr3_aa: CASSLSTSGSLEDTQYF
cdr3_nt: TGTGCCAGCAGTTTATCGACTAGCGGGAGTCTTGAAGATACGCAGTATTTT

cdr3_length: 15
v_call: TRBV30
clone_size: few
j_call: TRBJ2-4
d_call: TRBD1
cdr3_aa: CAWSRGTVTLNIQYF
cdr3_nt: TGTGCCTGGAGTAGGGGGACAGTTACCCTCAACATTCAGTACTTC

cdr3_length: 19
v_call: TRBV5-1
clone_size: .
j_call: TRBJ2-7
d_call: TRBD2
cdr3_aa: CASSLVGERTSGRNHEQYF
cdr3_nt: TGCGCCAGCAGCTTGGTGGGGGAGAGGACTAGCGGGAGAAACCACGAGCAGTACTTC

cdr3_length: 15
v_call: TRBV15
clone_size: .
j_call: TRBJ2-4
d_call: .
cdr3_aa: CATSIRRVAKNIQYF
cdr3_nt: TGTGCCACCAGCATCAGAAGGGTAGCCAAAAACATTCAGTACTTC

cdr3_length: 13
v_call: TRBV29-1
clone_size: few
j_call: TRBJ2-3
d_call: .
cdr3_aa: CSVAVGNADTQYF
cdr3_nt: TGCAGCGTTGCCGTTGGCAACGCAGATACGCAGTATTTT

cdr3_length: 16
v_call: TRBV7-6
clone_size: .
j_call: TRBJ2-1
d_call: .
cdr3_aa: CASSVRLGDSYNEQFF
cdr3_nt: TGTGCCAGCAGCGTCCGACTAGGAGACTCATACAATGAGCAGTTCTTC

cdr3_length: 15
v_call: TRBV20-1
clone_size: .
j_call: TRBJ2-3
d_call: TRBD2
cdr3_aa: CSAARSGSMTDTQYF
cdr3_nt: TGCAGTGCTGCCCGGAGCGGGAGCATGACAGATACGCAGTATTTT

cdr3_length: 14
v_call: TRBV10-3
clone_size: many
j_call: TRBJ2-7
d_call: .
cdr3_aa: CAISERDLATEQYF
cdr3_nt: TGTGCCATCAGTGAGAGGGATCTAGCCACCGAGCAGTACTTC

cdr3_length: 15
v_call: TRBV3-1
clone_size: .
j_call: TRBJ2-1
d_call: .
cdr3_aa: CASSQERTAYNEQFF
cdr3_nt: TGTGCCAGCAGCCAAGAGAGGACAGCCTACAATGAGCAGTTCTTC